This T cell receptor (beta chain) is from a study of Ad26.COV2.S vaccination and SARS-CoV-2 variants. Study observations and caveats: Researchers cautioned that TCR breadth and depth analyses may have underestimated total T cell responses. In vaccinated individuals, spike-specific CD8+ and CD4+ T cell responses reportedly displayed substantial breadth.

The treatment: roughly 18 received Ad26.COV2.S at low or high dose, single or two shots; 5 received placebo; per-sample allocation not given. Material that was analyzed had been drawn on day 63 after the first vaccine or placebo injection. An Ad26 vector expressing Wuhan-strain SARS-CoV-2 spike served as the vaccine. This clone has a single count. Its antigen is unknown. Assay: immunoSEQ multiplex PCR; the TCRdb copy retains only in-frame clones and omits some. This sample carries some 640,000 clones, more than 70% of them seen once, and the ten largest clones take about 1.5%. The source material was peripheral blood, sampled in a trial of Ad26.COV2.S vaccine versus placebo. This receptor was obtained from a person aged 18-65 years who received the Ad26.COV2.S COVID-19 vaccine or a placebo.

The CDR3: CASSQDLLAGQETQYF. The CDR3 DNA follows: TGCGCCAGCAGCCAAGATTTGCTAGCGGGTCAAGAGACCCAGTACTTC. The chain is built from TRBV4-3 and TRBJ2-5; 8 bases agree with TRBD2. J lost 2 bases, V lost 0 bases, and 5 bases had no gene match. The CDR3 consists of 16 residues. Germline CDR1 is LGHNA and CDR2 is YSLEER.